This passage covers 32 T cell receptor beta chains from one sample sequenced in a study of control samples from healthy donors and cancer patients (dated by TCRdb to 2020 to 2022). The library was generated by the immunoSEQ multiplex PCR assay. TCRdb re-hosts the immuneACCESS table, in-frame sequences only. Its copies lack some clones; in the studies checked, an unresolved V gene accounts for under half of them, and the cause for the rest is not known. A total of about 180,000 clones appear in this sample, more than 80% of them only once. The top ten hold 1.3% to 1.5% of the sample. Sequencing was performed on blood. These receptors were collected from a man aged 30-40 years in good health.

CDR3 region: CASSSPRRREGTGELFF. DNA for the CDR3: TGCGCCAGCAGCTCCCCTCGACGGCGGGAAGGGACCGGGGAGCTGTTTTTT. The chain is built from TRBV5-1 and TRBJ2-2, with D tentatively TRBD2 (6 bases). CDR1 is SGHRS and CDR2 is YFSETQ in the germline V gene. The V gene lost 3 bases and the J gene lost 5 bases, with 20 bases spanning the gap. The CDR3 has 17 residues.

This clone was seen a single time. J is TRBJ1-3 and V is TRBV30, with unresolved D. Germline loops: CDR1 GTSNPN, CDR2 SVGIG (reference sequence). This CDR3 contains 16 residues. V lost 4 bases and J lost 0, with 16 bases in between. The CDR3 here is CAWITYEGNSGNTIYF. The CDR3, as DNA: TGTGCCTGGATCACATACGAAGGGAACTCTGGAAACACCATATATTTT.

The chain has TRBV15 and TRBJ2-1; D perhaps matches TRBD1 (6 bases). The CDR3 runs 15 residues. V was trimmed by 5 bases and J by 9 bases, leaving 20 bases between them. Germline CDR1 and CDR2: LNHNV and YYDKDF (reference sequence). The CDR3 bases are TGTGCCACCAGCGGATCCGGGACAAGAGATCCTGAGCAGTTCTTC. This sequence encodes CATSGSGTRDPEQFF.

The chain is built from TRBV7-2 and TRBJ2-1; 8 bases match TRBD2. J gave up 6 bases and V 1 base, and 8 bases lay outside the gene matches. Germline V gene lookup returns CDR1 SGHTA and CDR2 FQGNSA. This CDR3 is built from 16 residues. The CDR3 nucleotides are TGTGCCAGCAGCTTAGGTCCCGGGGGGGGCCGCAATGAGCAGTTCTTC. Its translation is CASSLGPGGGRNEQFF.

The gene calls are TRBV23-1 and TRBJ1-3; D unresolved. TRBV23-1 counts as an open reading frame of uncertain function. CDR3 length: 16 amino acids. Trimming left V 2 bases short and J 4 bases short, with 15 bases between. In nucleotides, the CDR3 is TGCGCCAGCAGTCAAGCAGTTCCCACCACAGGAAACACCATATATTTT. Translated: CASSQAVPTTGNTIYF.

The chain combines TRBV27 with TRBJ2-7; D not resolved. The CDR3 spans 14 residues. The germline gives CDR1 MNHEY, CDR2 SMNVEV (reference sequence). Trimming took 0 bases from V and 2 from J, leaving 8 bases between them. DNA of the CDR3: TGTGCCAGCAGTTTATCACCAGATACCTACGAGCAGTACTTC. This codes for CASSLSPDTYEQYF.

J is TRBJ2-7 and V is TRBV13, with D tentatively TRBD1 (6 bases). V shed 5 bases and J shed 2 bases, with 16 bases lying between them. Per germline, CDR1 PRHDT and CDR2 FYEKMQ (reference sequence). The CDR3 has 15 residues. The CDR3 here is CASSPGQHVTYEQYF. In DNA, the CDR3 is TGTGCCAGCAGCCCCGGACAGCATGTGACCTACGAGCAGTACTTC.

This chain joins TRBV5-1 and TRBJ1-2; D not resolved. Trimming pared 4 bases from V and 0 bases from J, leaving 16 bases between. Germline V lookup: CDR1 SGHRS, CDR2 YFSETQ. The CDR3 is 16 residues long. This chain's CDR3 is CASSPGPERPNYGYTF. DNA for the CDR3: TGCGCCAGCAGCCCAGGCCCTGAGCGACCTAACTATGGCTACACCTTC. The full variable domain, rest sourced from reference TRBV5-1 and TRBJ1-2, is KAGVTQTPRYLIKTRGQQVTLSCSPISGHRSVSWYQQTPGQGLQFLFEYFSETQRNKGNFPGRFSGRQFSNSRSEMNVSTLELGDSALYLCASSPGPERPNYGYTFGSGTRLTVV.

The J gene is TRBJ2-3, the V gene TRBV6-2 or TRBV6-3; tentative D call: TRBD1 (6 bases). Germline-derived CDR1 and CDR2 are MNHEY and SVGEGT. The CDR3 sequence is 17 residues long. Trimming cost V 4 bases and J 3 bases, with 20 bases left between them. The CDR3 sequence is CASSFSDSLLGTDTQYF. The CDR3, as DNA: TGTGCCAGCAGTTTCTCGGACAGTCTTCTAGGTACAGATACGCAGTATTTT.

The chain joins TRBV29-1 to TRBJ2-1; TRBD2 matches 10 bases. The trim removed 7 bases at V and 2 bases at J, leaving 5 bases unmatched. The CDR3 is 14 amino acids. The V gene's germline CDR1 is SQVTM and CDR2 ANQGSEA. The CDR3 here is CSAKLAGPYNEQFF. The CDR3, as DNA: TGCAGCGCTAAACTAGCGGGACCCTACAATGAGCAGTTCTTC.

This clone occurred once. V gene TRBV27 combines with J gene TRBJ2-7; 9 bases match TRBD2. In germline, CDR1 is MNHEY, CDR2 SMNVEV (reference sequence). The CDR3 totals 14 residues. V lost 5 bases to trimming and J lost 4 bases; unmatched junction nucleotides: 6. DNA for the CDR3: TGTGCCAGCAGTCGCCGACTAGCGGTATACGAGCAGTACTTC. Translated, it gives CASSRRLAVYEQYF.

The J gene is TRBJ2-3, the V gene TRBV3-1 (or the pseudogene TRBV3-2); TRBD2 matches 11 bases. Per germline, CDR1 LGHDT and CDR2 YNNKEL (reference sequence). This CDR3 is built from 16 residues. The trim removed 4 bases at V and 4 bases at J, leaving 7 bases unmatched. The CDR3 protein is CASSPRASGRSDTQYF. CDR3 DNA sequence: TGTGCCAGCAGCCCCCGGGCTAGCGGGAGGTCAGATACGCAGTATTTT.

The chain links TRBV6-5 to TRBJ1-4; TRBD1 matches 7 bases. Per germline, CDR1 MNHEY and CDR2 SVGAGI. The CDR3 runs 14 residues. V lost 7 bases and J lost 4; bases outside the gene matches: 6. In DNA, the CDR3 is TGTGCCAGCAAGGGACAGACTATTAATGAAAAACTGTTTTTT. Its protein is CASKGQTINEKLFF.

The CDR3 spells CATEDSTSSYEQYF. CDR3 bases: TGTGCCACGGAAGACAGTACCAGCTCCTACGAGCAGTACTTC. V is TRBV28 and J is TRBJ2-7, with D perhaps TRBD1 (5 bases). The CDR3 is made up of 14 amino acids. Between the trimmed V and J ends, which lost 10 bases and 0 bases, there was a span of 16 bases. The germline V gene encodes CDR1 MDHEN and CDR2 SYDVKM.

V usage is TRBV28 and J usage is TRBJ1-6, with D perhaps matching TRBD1 (6 bases). Trimming stripped 3 bases from V and 9 bases from J, with 21 bases between. The CDR3 has 17 amino acids. The germline CDR1 and CDR2 sequences are MDHEN and SYDVKM. This CDR3 is CASSFPYRVRTSSPLHF. The CDR3, as DNA: TGTGCCAGCAGTTTTCCCTACAGGGTTCGGACCAGTTCACCCCTCCACTTT.

The V and J genes are TRBV18 and TRBJ1-3, with D hard to call. Germline V lookup: CDR1 KGHSH, CDR2 LQKENI. V dropped 0 bases and J dropped 1 base, with 16 bases sitting between them. The CDR3 is 18 amino acids. CDR3 nucleotides: TGTGCCAGCTCACCACCGTCGGTAGGGATAAGATCTGGAAACACCATATATTTT. It is translated as CASSPPSVGIRSGNTIYF. Together with reference TRBV18 and TRBJ1-3, the CDR3 gives the full variable domain: NAGVMQNPRHLVRRRGQEARLRCSPMKGHSHVYWYRQLPEEGLKFMVYLQKENIIDESGMPKERFSAEFPKEGPSILRIQQVVRGDSAAYFCASSPPSVGIRSGNTIYFGEGSWLTVV.

The chain has TRBV18 and TRBJ2-1; D may be TRBD1 (5 bases). The CDR3 sequence is 13 residues long. Germline V CDR1 and CDR2: KGHSH, LQKENI. V shed 1 base and J shed 8 bases, with 9 bases lying between them. The CDR3 spells CASSPLGAHEQFF. Here the CDR3 DNA reads TGTGCCAGCTCACCACTAGGGGCCCATGAGCAGTTCTTC.

V usage is TRBV3-1 (or the pseudogene TRBV3-2) and J usage is TRBJ2-2; D possibly uses TRBD1 or TRBD2 (6 bases each). Trimming removed 3 bases from V and 1 base from J, with 12 bases in between. Looked up from germline, CDR1 is LGHDT and CDR2 is YNNKEL (reference sequence). CDR3 length: 16 residues. CDR3 region: CASSHWGAGNTGELFF. In nucleotides, the CDR3 is TGTGCCAGCAGCCATTGGGGGGCAGGGAACACCGGGGAGCTGTTTTTT.

This clone is a singleton in its sample. J is TRBJ1-1 and V is TRBV29-1; D is uncertain. Trimming removed 4 bases at V and 3 bases at J, with 12 bases between. Germline-derived CDR1 and CDR2 are SQVTM and ANQGSEA. The CDR3 sequence is 13 residues long. DNA of the CDR3: TGCAGCGTTGCTTTTAGGATGGACACTGAAGCTTTCTTT. Its protein is CSVAFRMDTEAFF.

The chain couples TRBV7-6 to TRBJ1-4, with a tentative D call TRBD1 (5 bases). Trimming pared 5 bases from V and 6 bases from J, leaving 13 bases between. The CDR3 runs 14 residues. From germline, CDR1 is SGHVS and CDR2 FNYEAQ. CDR3 DNA sequence: TGTGCCAGCAGCAAGACAGTGGTAGATGAAAAACTGTTTTTT. Translated, it gives CASSKTVVDEKLFF.

J is TRBJ2-5 and V is TRBV9; D remains unclear. The CDR3 extends over 13 amino acids. V was pared by 3 bases and J by 5 bases, with 11 bases between. The V gene's germline CDR1 is SGDLS and CDR2 YYNGEE. CDR3 in amino acids: CASSASLGETQYF. Here the CDR3 DNA reads TGTGCCAGCAGCGCATCCCTAGGTGAGACCCAGTACTTC.

The CDR3 is CASQYHGGWVYEQFF. CDR3 sequence (DNA): TGTGCCAGCCAATACCACGGGGGATGGGTCTATGAGCAGTTCTTC. The chain carries TRBV2 and TRBJ2-1, with D perhaps matching TRBD2 (6 bases). This CDR3 is 15 amino acids long. Trimming removed 8 bases from V and 8 bases from J, with 22 bases in between. Germline V gives CDR1 SNHLY, CDR2 FYNNEI. The variable domain in full, with the rest retrieved from reference TRBV2 and TRBJ2-1, is EPEVTQTPSHQVTQMGQEVILRCVPISNHLYFYWYRQILGQKVEFLVSFYNNEISEKSEIFDDQFSVERPDGSNFTLKIRSTKLEDSAMYFCASQYHGGWVYEQFFGPGTRLTVL.

The rearrangement joins TRBV5-1 to TRBJ2-2, with D tentatively TRBD1 (6 bases). V dropped 3 bases and J dropped 1 base, with 10 bases sitting between them. This CDR3 is built from 15 residues. Germline loops: CDR1 SGHRS, CDR2 YFSETQ. The CDR3 sequence: CASSSQTGNTGELFF. The CDR3 nucleotides are TGCGCCAGCAGCTCACAGACAGGGAACACCGGGGAGCTGTTTTTT.

The CDR3 DNA is TGCAGTGCTAGTAGCTTCTCCGAAGAGACCCAGTACTTC. It translates to CSASSFSEETQYF. The rearrangement joins TRBV20-1 to TRBJ2-5; D gene ambiguous. Germline assignment: CDR1 DFQATT and CDR2 SNEGSKA (reference sequence). The V end lost 3 bases, the J end lost 3 bases, and 11 bases lay between the germline ends. The CDR3 has 13 amino acids.

The genes are TRBV5-1 and TRBJ1-2, with 12 bases that match TRBD1. Losses at the gene ends were 2 bases for V and 2 bases for J; bases not matched to a gene: 10. CDR1 SGHRS and CDR2 YFSETQ come from the germline V gene. This CDR3 region has 18 residues. CDR3 in amino acids: CASSLFTPGQGANYGYTF. The CDR3 DNA is TGCGCCAGCAGCTTATTTACCCCGGGACAGGGGGCGAACTATGGCTACACCTTC. Full variable domain (outside the CDR3, taken from reference TRBV5-1 and TRBJ1-2): KAGVTQTPRYLIKTRGQQVTLSCSPISGHRSVSWYQQTPGQGLQFLFEYFSETQRNKGNFPGRFSGRQFSNSRSEMNVSTLELGDSALYLCASSLFTPGQGANYGYTFGSGTRLTVV.

This chain joins TRBV5-5 and TRBJ2-7; no firm D call. Germline V lookup: CDR1 SGHKS, CDR2 YYEKEE (reference sequence). The CDR3 is made up of 15 amino acids. The V and J ends lost 0 bases and 4 bases respectively, with 14 bases between them. The CDR3 region has the DNA TGTGCCAGCAGCTTGGTCGCCAGCCTATTTTACGAGCAGTACTTC. It encodes CASSLVASLFYEQYF. Using reference TRBV5-5 and TRBJ2-7 for the parts outside the CDR3, the full variable domain is DAGVTQSPTHLIKTRGQQVTLRCSPISGHKSVSWYQQVLGQGPQFIFQYYEKEERGRGNFPDRFSARQFPNYSSELNVNALLLGDSALYLCASSLVASLFYEQYFGPGTRLTVT.

The chain combines TRBV6-2 or TRBV6-3 with TRBJ2-1, with 11 nucleotides matching TRBD2. Per the germline V gene, CDR1 is MNHEY and CDR2 is SVGEGT. The CDR3 consists of 23 residues. The V segment lost 7 bases and the J segment 0 bases; nucleotides outside the gene matches: 26. The CDR3, as DNA: TGTGCCAGCACCCCTCTTTTGGGGGGCGTTAGCGGGAGGGCCGCGGGCTCCTACAATGAGCAGTTCTTC. It is translated as CASTPLLGGVSGRAAGSYNEQFF.

The rearrangement uses TRBV7-2 and TRBJ2-7; 8 bases align to TRBD1. Germline-derived CDR1 and CDR2 are SGHTA and FQGNSA. The CDR3 is 14 residues long. With V trimmed by 3 bases and J by 7 bases, 8 bases remained unmatched. The CDR3 reads CASSFGAGGGEQYF. The CDR3 coding sequence is TGTGCCAGCAGCTTTGGGGCAGGGGGCGGTGAGCAGTACTTC.

CDR3 sequence (DNA): TGCGCCAGCAGCGTGGGTATTGGTAATGAAAAACTGTTTTTT. As protein: CASSVGIGNEKLFF. The chain uses TRBV5-1 and TRBJ1-4; D gene ambiguous. The V end was cut by 4 bases, the J end by 4 bases, with 11 bases between. The CDR3 spans 14 residues. Germline V CDR1 and CDR2: SGHRS, YFSETQ.

This clone has only one observation. This sequence joins TRBV2 and TRBJ1-5; possibly TRBD1 for D (5 bases). CDR3 length: 15 residues. CDR1 SNHLY and CDR2 FYNNEI come from the germline V gene. V lost 8 bases to trimming and J lost 3 bases, with 17 bases between them. The CDR3 sequence: CASRRTLGTNQPQHF. For the CDR3, the DNA is TGTGCCAGCCGACGGACCCTCGGGACCAATCAGCCCCAGCATTTT.

This chain connects TRBV4-2 to TRBJ1-1; D not certain. The germline V and J ends were trimmed by 0 bases and 4 bases, with 9 bases remaining between them. This CDR3 region has 14 residues. Germline loops: CDR1 LGHNA, CDR2 YNFKEQ. The CDR3 loop is CASSQDPVGTEAFF. In nucleotides, the CDR3 is TGTGCCAGCAGCCAAGATCCGGTGGGCACTGAAGCTTTCTTT.

The V and J genes are TRBV19 and TRBJ1-2, with 10 bases lining up with TRBD1. Per germline, CDR1 LNHDA and CDR2 SQIVND (reference sequence). The CDR3 length is 15 residues. The J segment lost 6 bases and the V segment lost 8 bases, leaving 12 bases of the junction unmatched. The CDR3 DNA reads as TGTGCCAGTCTGACAGGGGGCGCATCCAGCCATGGCTACACCTTC. It translates to CASLTGGASSHGYTF.